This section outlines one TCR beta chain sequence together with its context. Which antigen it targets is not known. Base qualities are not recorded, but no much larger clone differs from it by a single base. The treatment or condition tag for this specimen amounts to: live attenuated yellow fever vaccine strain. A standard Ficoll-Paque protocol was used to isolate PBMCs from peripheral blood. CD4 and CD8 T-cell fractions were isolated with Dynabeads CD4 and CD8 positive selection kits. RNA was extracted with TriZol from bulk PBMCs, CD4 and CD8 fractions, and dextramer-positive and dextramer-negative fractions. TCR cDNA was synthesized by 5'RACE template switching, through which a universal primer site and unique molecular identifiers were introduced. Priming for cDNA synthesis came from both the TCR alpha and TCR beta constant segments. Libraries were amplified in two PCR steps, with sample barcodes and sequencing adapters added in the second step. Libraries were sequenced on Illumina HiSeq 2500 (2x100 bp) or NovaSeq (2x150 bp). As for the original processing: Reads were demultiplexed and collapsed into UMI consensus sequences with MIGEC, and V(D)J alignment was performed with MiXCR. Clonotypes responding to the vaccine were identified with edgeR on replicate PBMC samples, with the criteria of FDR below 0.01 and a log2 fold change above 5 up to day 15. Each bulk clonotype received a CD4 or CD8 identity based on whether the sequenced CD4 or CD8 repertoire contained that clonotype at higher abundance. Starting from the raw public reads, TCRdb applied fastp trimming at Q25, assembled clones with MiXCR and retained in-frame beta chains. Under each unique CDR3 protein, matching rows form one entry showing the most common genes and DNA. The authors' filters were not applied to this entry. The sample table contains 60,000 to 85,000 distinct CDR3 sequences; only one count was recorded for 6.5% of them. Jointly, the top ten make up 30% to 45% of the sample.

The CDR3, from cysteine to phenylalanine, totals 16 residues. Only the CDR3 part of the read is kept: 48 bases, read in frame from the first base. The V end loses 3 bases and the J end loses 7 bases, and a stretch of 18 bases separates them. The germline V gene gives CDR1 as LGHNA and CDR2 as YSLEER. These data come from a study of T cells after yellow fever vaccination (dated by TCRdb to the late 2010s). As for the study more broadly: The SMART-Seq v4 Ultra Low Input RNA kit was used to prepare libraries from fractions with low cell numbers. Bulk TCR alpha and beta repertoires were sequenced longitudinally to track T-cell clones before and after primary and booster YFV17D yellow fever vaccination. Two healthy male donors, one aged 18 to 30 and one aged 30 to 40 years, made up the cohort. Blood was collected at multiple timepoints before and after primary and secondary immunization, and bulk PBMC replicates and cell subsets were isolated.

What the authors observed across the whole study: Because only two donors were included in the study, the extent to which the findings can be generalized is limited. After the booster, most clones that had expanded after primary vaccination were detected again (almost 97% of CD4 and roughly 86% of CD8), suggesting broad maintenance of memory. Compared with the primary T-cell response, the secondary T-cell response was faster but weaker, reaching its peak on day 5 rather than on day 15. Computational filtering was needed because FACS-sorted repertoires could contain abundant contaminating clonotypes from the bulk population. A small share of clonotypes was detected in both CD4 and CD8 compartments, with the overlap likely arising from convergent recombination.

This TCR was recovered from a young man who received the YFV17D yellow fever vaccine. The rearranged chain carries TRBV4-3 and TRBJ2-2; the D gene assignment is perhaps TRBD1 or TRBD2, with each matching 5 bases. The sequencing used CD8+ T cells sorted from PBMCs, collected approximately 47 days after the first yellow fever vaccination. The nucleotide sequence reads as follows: TGCGCCAGCAGCCAGGGAGAGGGACGGCCCTACGGGGAGCTGTTTTTT. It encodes CASSQGEGRPYGELFF.